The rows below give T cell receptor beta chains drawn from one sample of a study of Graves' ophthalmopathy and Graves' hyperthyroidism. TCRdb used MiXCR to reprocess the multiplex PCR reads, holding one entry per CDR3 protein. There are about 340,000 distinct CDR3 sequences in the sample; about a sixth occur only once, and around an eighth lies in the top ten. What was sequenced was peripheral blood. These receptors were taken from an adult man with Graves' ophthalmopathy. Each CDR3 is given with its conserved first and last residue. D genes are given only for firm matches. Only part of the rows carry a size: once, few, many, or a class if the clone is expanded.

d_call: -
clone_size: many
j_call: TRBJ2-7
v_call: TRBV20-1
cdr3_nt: TGCAGTGCTAGGATCTCTGGCTACGAGCAGTACTTC
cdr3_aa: CSARISGYEQYF

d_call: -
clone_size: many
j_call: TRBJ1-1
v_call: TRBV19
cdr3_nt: TGTGCCAGCGGGATAGGGATGAACACTGAAGCTTTCTTT
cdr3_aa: CASGIGMNTEAFF

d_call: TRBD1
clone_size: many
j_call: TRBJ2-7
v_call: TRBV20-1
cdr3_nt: TGCAGTGCTTCAACCGGGACAGGGATCGAGCAGTACTTC
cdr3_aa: CSASTGTGIEQYF

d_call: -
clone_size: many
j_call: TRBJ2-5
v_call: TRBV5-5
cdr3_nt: TGTGCCAGCAGCTTGGGGTTCGGGGGATTGGAGACCCAGTACTTC
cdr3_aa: CASSLGFGGLETQYF

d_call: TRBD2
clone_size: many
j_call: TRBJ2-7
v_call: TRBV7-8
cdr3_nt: TGTGCCAGCAGCTTCGGGGTTCCAGCGGGGAGCTCCTACGAGCAGTACTTC
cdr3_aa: CASSFGVPAGSSYEQYF

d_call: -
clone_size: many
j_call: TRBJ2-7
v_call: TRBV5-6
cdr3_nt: TGTGCCAGCAGAGCGCCGGGACTGGGTTTCCACGAGCAGTACTTC
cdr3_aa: CASRAPGLGFHEQYF

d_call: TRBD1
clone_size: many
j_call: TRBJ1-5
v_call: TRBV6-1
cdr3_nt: TGTGCCAGCAGGAACCGGGACAGGGAGAATCAGCCCCAGCATTTT
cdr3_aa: CASRNRDRENQPQHF

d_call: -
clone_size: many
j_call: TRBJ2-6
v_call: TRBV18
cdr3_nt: TGTGCCAGCTCAACCGTTGACTCATATAGGGCCAACGTCCTGACTTTC
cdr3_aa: CASSTVDSYRANVLTF

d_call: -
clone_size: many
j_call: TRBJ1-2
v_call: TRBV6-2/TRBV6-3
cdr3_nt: TGTGCCAGCAGTTTCGACTTCTCGATTGGCTACACCTTC
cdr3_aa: CASSFDFSIGYTF

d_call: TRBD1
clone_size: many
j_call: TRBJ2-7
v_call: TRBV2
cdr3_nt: TGTGCCAGCAGGCCACCTGGACAGGCTTACGAGCAGTACTTC
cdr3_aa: CASRPPGQAYEQYF

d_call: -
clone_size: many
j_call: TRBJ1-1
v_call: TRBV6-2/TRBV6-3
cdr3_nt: TGTGCCAGCAGTGTACGGACGGCTGAAGCTTTCTTT
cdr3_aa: CASSVRTAEAFF

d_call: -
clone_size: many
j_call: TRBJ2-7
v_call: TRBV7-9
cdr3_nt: TGTGCCAGCGCAAGCGACTACTACGAGCAGTACTTC
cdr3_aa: CASASDYYEQYF

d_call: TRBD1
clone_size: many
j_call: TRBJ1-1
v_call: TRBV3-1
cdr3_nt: TGTGCCAGCAGACAGGGGGACGCTGAAGCTTTCTTT
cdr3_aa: CASRQGDAEAFF

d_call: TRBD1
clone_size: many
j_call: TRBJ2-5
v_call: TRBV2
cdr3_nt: TGTGCCAGCAGTGAGGGACAGCAGTACCAAGAGACCCAGTACTTC
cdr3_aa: CASSEGQQYQETQYF

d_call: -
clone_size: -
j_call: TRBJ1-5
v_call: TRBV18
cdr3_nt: TGTGCCAGCTCCCTCAGCCCTAATAATCAGCCCCAGCATTTT
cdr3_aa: CASSLSPNNQPQHF

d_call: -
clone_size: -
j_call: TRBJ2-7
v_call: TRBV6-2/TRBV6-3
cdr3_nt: TGTGCCAGCACCCACCGGGAGAGCGAGCAGTACTTC
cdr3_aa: CASTHRESEQYF

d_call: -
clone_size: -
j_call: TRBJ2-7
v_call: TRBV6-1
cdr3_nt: TGTGCCAGCAGTCCGGACTCCCGGGGCTACGAGCAGTACTTC
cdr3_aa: CASSPDSRGYEQYF

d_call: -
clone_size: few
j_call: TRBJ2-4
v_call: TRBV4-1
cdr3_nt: TGCGCCAGCAGCCAAGACCCGAGGGGGAGTCGTGAGTTCTTC
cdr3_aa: CASSQDPRGSREFF

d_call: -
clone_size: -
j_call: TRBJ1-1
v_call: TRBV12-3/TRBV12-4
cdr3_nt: TGTGCCAGCAGCCGGACAGCCCTCACTGAAGCTTTCTTT
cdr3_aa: CASSRTALTEAFF

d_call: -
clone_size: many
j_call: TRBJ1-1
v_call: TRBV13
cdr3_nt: TGTGCCAGCAGCTTAGAAAGCCCCCCGGGAGCTTTCTTT
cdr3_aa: CASSLESPPGAFF

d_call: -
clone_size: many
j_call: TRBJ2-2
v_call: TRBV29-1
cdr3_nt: TGCAGCGTTGAGGGCAGGTACACCGGGGAGCTGTTTTTT
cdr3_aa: CSVEGRYTGELFF

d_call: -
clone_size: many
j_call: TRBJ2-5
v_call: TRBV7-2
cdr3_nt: TGTGCCAGCAGCTTAGGGTCGGGGGAAGAGACCCAGTACTTC
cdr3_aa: CASSLGSGEETQYF

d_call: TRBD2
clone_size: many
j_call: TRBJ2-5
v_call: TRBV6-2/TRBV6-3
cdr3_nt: TGTGCCAGCAGCTCACTAGCGGGGAGGACCCAGTACTTC
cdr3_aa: CASSSLAGRTQYF

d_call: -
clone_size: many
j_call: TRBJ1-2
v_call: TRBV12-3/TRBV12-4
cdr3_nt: TGTGCCAGCAGTTTCAAGGTCTATGGCTACACCTTC
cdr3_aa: CASSFKVYGYTF

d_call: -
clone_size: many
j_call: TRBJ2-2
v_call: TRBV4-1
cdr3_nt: TGCGCCAGCAGCCAAGGGGGCGGGGAGCTGTTTTTT
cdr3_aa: CASSQGGGELFF

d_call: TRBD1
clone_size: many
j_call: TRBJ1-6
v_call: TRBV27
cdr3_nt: TGTGCCAGCCGGGGACAGGGGGGGAGCTCCTATAATTCACCCCTCCACTTT
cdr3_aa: CASRGQGGSSYNSPLHF

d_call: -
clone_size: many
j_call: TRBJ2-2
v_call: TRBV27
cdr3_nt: TGTGCCAGCAGTTTAACGACAACTGCTAGCGGGGAGCTGTTTTTT
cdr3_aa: CASSLTTTASGELFF

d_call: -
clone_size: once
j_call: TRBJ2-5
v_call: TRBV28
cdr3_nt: TGTGCCAGCAGTCCCGCCGGGACTCCTGGAGAGACCCAGTACTTC
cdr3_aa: CASSPAGTPGETQYF

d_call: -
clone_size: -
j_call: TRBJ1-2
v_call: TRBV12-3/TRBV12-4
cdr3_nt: TGTGCCAGCAGTCAGACAGCAAGATATGGCTACACCTTC
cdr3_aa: CASSQTARYGYTF

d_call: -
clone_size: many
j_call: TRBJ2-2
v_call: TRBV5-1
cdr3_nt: TGCGCCACCCACCAGGGGCTACTGCCCGGGGAGCTGTTTTTT
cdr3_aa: CATHQGLLPGELFF

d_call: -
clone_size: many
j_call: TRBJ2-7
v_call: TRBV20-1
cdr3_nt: TGCAGTCCAAACGACAGGAGCTCCTACGAGCAGTACTTC
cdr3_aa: CSPNDRSSYEQYF

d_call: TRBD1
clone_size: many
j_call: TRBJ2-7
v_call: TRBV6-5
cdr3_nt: TGTGCCAGCAGTTACACAGGGGGAAGCTCCTACGAGCAGTACTTC
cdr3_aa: CASSYTGGSSYEQYF

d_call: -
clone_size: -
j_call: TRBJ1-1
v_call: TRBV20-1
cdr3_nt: TGCAGTGCTAGGGATAAACTCCAGGGCCCCGACACTGAAGCTTTCTTT
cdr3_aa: CSARDKLQGPDTEAFF

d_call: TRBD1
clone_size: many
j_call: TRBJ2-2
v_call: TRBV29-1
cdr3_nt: TGCAGCGTTGATTCCGGGACAGGGGTCGCCGGGGAGCTGTTTTTT
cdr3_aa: CSVDSGTGVAGELFF

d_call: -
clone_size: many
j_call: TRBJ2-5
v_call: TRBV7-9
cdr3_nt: TGTGCCAGCAGGGAAACGGACAGAAAAGAGACCCAGTACTTC
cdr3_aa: CASRETDRKETQYF

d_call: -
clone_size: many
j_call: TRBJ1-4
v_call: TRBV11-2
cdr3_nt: TGTGCCAGCAGCTGGAGGGGGGGAGATGAAAAACTGTTTTTT
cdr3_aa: CASSWRGGDEKLFF